These 22 T cell receptor beta chains share one sample of origin, sequenced in a study of OX40 agonist ivuxolimab in advanced cancers. Repertoires were generated with immunoSEQ multiplex PCR, while TCRdb's copy carries only in-frame clones and drops some. The sample holds 80,000 or so clones, about 88% seen once. This specimen was CD4+ or CD8+ T cells sorted from blood, taken in a trial of the OX40 agonist ivuxolimab. The receptor set was obtained from an adult with an advanced solid tumor such as melanoma, head and neck, liver or kidney cancer.

The chain has TRBV11-2 and TRBJ2-7; TRBD1 agrees at 7 bases. With V trimmed by 5 bases and J by 1 base, 8 bases remained unmatched. Germline loops: CDR1 SGHAT, CDR2 FQNNGV. The CDR3 runs 15 residues. The CDR3 is CASSAYQGQSYEQYF. CDR3 sequence (DNA): TGTGCCAGCAGCGCATACCAGGGACAGTCCTACGAGCAGTACTTC.

The J gene is TRBJ2-1, the V gene TRBV28, with 7 positions matching TRBD1. Germline values: CDR1 MDHEN, CDR2 SYDVKM. V gave up 5 bases and J gave up 6 bases; unmatched junction bases: 10. The CDR3 has 15 amino acids. CDR3 nucleotides: TGTGCCAGCAGTCTTTTGGGGACAGCAATCAATGAGCAGTTCTTC. This encodes CASSLLGTAINEQFF.

This clone is a singleton in its sample. The J gene is TRBJ2-7, the V gene TRBV11-3; D perhaps matches TRBD1 (6 bases). V was shortened by 4 bases and J by 1 base, with 8 bases between the two germline ends. Germline V gives CDR1 SGHNT, CDR2 YENEEA. The CDR3 is 13 residues long. As DNA, the CDR3 is TGTGCCAGCAGCTCGGGACAATCCTACGAGCAGTACTTC. Its translation: CASSSGQSYEQYF.

The chain employs TRBV28 and TRBJ2-1, with 11 positions matching TRBD2. The germline V gene has CDR1 MDHEN and CDR2 SYDVKM. V shed 4 bases, J shed 4 bases, and the junction held 9 bases outside the gene matches. The CDR3 has 17 amino acids. CDR3 nucleotide sequence: TGTGCCAGCAGTTCTACAACGGGACTAGCGGTTTACAATGAGCAGTTCTTC. Residues: CASSSTTGLAVYNEQFF.

J is TRBJ1-3 and V is TRBV4-1; TRBD1 might be the D (6 bases). This CDR3 has 14 residues. V lost 5 bases to trimming and J lost 1 base, with 9 bases between them. Germline V gene sequence: CDR1 MGHRA, CDR2 YSYEKL. The DNA of the CDR3 is TGCGCCAGCAGCAAGGACAGTTCTGGAAACACCATATATTTT. Its translation is CASSKDSSGNTIYF.

The J gene is TRBJ2-1, the V gene TRBV5-4, with D perhaps matching TRBD2 (6 bases). Trimming shortened V by 4 bases and J by 6 bases, and 20 bases separated the two germline ends. This CDR3 has 16 residues. The germline CDR1 and CDR2 sequences are SGHNT and YYREEE (reference sequence). The CDR3, as DNA: TGTGCCAGCAGCCGCAATTTAGCGGCGGCCGCCAATGAGCAGTTCTTC. It specifies CASSRNLAAAANEQFF. Variable domain in full (rest from reference TRBV5-4 and TRBJ2-1): ETGVTQSPTHLIKTRGQQVTLRCSSQSGHNTVSWYQQALGQGPQFIFQYYREEENGRGNFPPRFSGLQFPNYSSELNVNALELDDSALYLCASSRNLAAAANEQFFGPGTRLTVL.

The V call is TRBV6-5, the J call TRBJ1-6, with TRBD1 matching over 7 bases. The CDR3 length is 15 residues. After removal of 2 bases from V and 7 bases from J, the junction contained 5 bases not matched to a gene. Germline values: CDR1 MNHEY, CDR2 SVGAGI. CDR3 sequence (DNA): TGTGCCAGCAGTTACACGACAGGGCAGAATTCACCCCTCCACTTT. Amino acids: CASSYTTGQNSPLHF.

Of note for this clone: Other nucleotide sequences in the sample specify the same CDR3. The chain uses TRBV6-5 and TRBJ2-5; no clear D gene. Germline-derived CDR1 and CDR2 are MNHEY and SVGAGI. Trimming removed 0 bases from V and 1 base from J, with 6 bases in between. The CDR3 extends over 14 amino acids. In nucleotides, the CDR3 is TGTGCCAGCAGTTACTCGACTCTCCAAGAGACCCAGTACTTC. As protein: CASSYSTLQETQYF.

The chain joins TRBV28 to TRBJ2-2; 8 bases match TRBD1. V trimming: 3 bases; J trimming: 7 bases; junction bases outside the gene matches: 13. The germline V gene has CDR1 MDHEN and CDR2 SYDVKM. CDR3 length: 17 amino acids. The CDR3 region has the DNA TGTGCCAGCAGTTTGCGTCAGGGGGCAAAGCTGAACGGGGAGCTGTTTTTT. Its protein product is CASSLRQGAKLNGELFF.

The V gene is TRBV5-6, the J gene TRBJ2-2, with D possibly TRBD1 on 6 matching bases. Germline-derived CDR1 and CDR2 are SGHDT and YYEEEE. Trimming took 0 bases from V and 3 from J, leaving 12 bases between them. The CDR3 length is 16 residues. The CDR3 nucleotides read TGTGCCAGCAGCTTGGCCGGTCAGGGGTACACCGGGGAGCTGTTTTTT. Translated, it gives CASSLAGQGYTGELFF.

V and J are TRBV5-4 and TRBJ2-6; possibly TRBD2 for D (6 bases). From germline, CDR1 is SGHNT and CDR2 YYREEE (reference sequence). This CDR3 contains 19 residues. Trimming removed 4 bases from V and 1 base from J, with 21 bases in between. The CDR3 sequence: CASSPGVSPLGSGANVLTF. Written as DNA, the CDR3 is TGTGCCAGCAGCCCGGGAGTCTCCCCCCTGGGGTCTGGGGCCAACGTCCTGACTTTC.

The genes are TRBV6-5 and TRBJ1-2; D gene ambiguous. The CDR3 loop spans 14 amino acids. Germline CDR1 reads MNHEY; CDR2 reads SVGAGI. Trimming took 2 bases from V and 4 from J, leaving 11 bases between them. The CDR3 nucleotides read TGTGCCAGCAGTTACCGGATGACCGGCTATGGCTACACCTTC. Its translation is CASSYRMTGYGYTF.

V gene TRBV6-5 combines with J gene TRBJ2-7; 9 bases map to TRBD2. Germline-derived CDR1 and CDR2 are MNHEY and SVGAGI. CDR3 length equals 15 residues. V lost 6 bases to trimming and J lost 0 bases; unmatched junction nucleotides: 6. CDR3 nucleotides: TGTGCCAGCAGGGAAACTAGCGGGCCCTCCTACGAGCAGTACTTC. Translation gives CASRETSGPSYEQYF.

This chain connects TRBV27 to TRBJ2-7, with 8 bases identical to TRBD1. CDR3 length: 15 amino acids. J was trimmed by 1 base and V by 6 bases; bases with no gene match: 8. Per germline, CDR1 MNHEY and CDR2 SMNVEV (reference sequence). In DNA, the CDR3 is TGTGCCAGCAGAAACCCAGGGGGCCCTTCCTACGAGCAGTACTTC. It specifies CASRNPGGPSYEQYF.

This chain joins TRBV9 and TRBJ2-7; D is unclear. Trimming took 0 bases from V and 4 from J, leaving 5 bases between them. This CDR3 has 12 residues. Germline V CDR1 and CDR2: SGDLS, YYNGEE. CDR3 residues: CASSVDGYEQYF. Written as DNA, the CDR3 is TGTGCCAGCAGCGTAGACGGGTACGAGCAGTACTTC. Looking up the rest from reference TRBV9 and TRBJ2-7 gives the full variable domain: DSGVTQTPKHLITATGQRVTLRCSPRSGDLSVYWYQQSLDQGLQFLIQYYNGEERAKGNILERFSAQQFPDLHSELNLSSLELGDSALYFCASSVDGYEQYFGPGTRLTVT.

V and J are TRBV27 and TRBJ2-4, with TRBD1 as a possible D gene (5 bases). The germline V gene encodes CDR1 MNHEY and CDR2 SMNVEV (reference sequence). The CDR3 consists of 14 residues. The V end lost 6 bases, the J end lost 6 bases, and 15 bases lay between the germline ends. DNA for the CDR3: TGTGCCAGCAGAAAACGTGACAGTTTAAACATTCAGTACTTC. Its protein product is CASRKRDSLNIQYF.

The V call is TRBV28, the J call TRBJ1-5; 9 bases are shared with TRBD1. Germline trimming cut 6 bases from V and 3 bases from J; bases unmatched to any gene: 6. In germline, CDR1 is MDHEN, CDR2 SYDVKM. This CDR3 is built from 15 residues. Here the CDR3 DNA reads TGTGCCAGCAGCCACGGGACAGGGTACAATCAGCCCCAGCATTTT. This translates into CASSHGTGYNQPQHF.

This chain joins TRBV29-1 and TRBJ2-5, with 7 bases aligning to TRBD2. The V gene end was trimmed by 7 bases and the J gene end by 5 bases; junction bases not matched to a gene: 10. The CDR3 is made up of 13 amino acids. CDR1 and CDR2 from the germline V gene are SQVTM and ANQGSEA. The CDR3 DNA follows: TGCAGCGCCCCAACGGGAGGAATGGAGACCCAGTACTTC. Amino acid sequence: CSAPTGGMETQYF.

J is TRBJ1-5 and V is TRBV6-5, with D possibly matching TRBD1 (5 bases). Germline values: CDR1 MNHEY, CDR2 SVGAGI. Trimming removed 4 bases at V and 7 bases at J, with 11 bases between. The CDR3 has 13 amino acids. The CDR3 spells CASSSGRVQPQHF. DNA of the CDR3: TGTGCCAGCAGTTCGGGCAGGGTGCAGCCCCAGCATTTT.

The chain joins TRBV9 to TRBJ2-5; D gene ambiguous. The CDR3 spans 12 residues. Germline V gene data show CDR1 as SGDLS and CDR2 as YYNGEE. Trimming cost V 4 bases and J 5 bases, with 9 bases left between them. In nucleotides, the CDR3 is TGTGCCAGCAGCCTACTCGGGGAGACCCAGTACTTC. Amino acid sequence: CASSLLGETQYF. Combining the CDR3 with reference TRBV9 and TRBJ2-5 gives the whole variable domain DSGVTQTPKHLITATGQRVTLRCSPRSGDLSVYWYQQSLDQGLQFLIQYYNGEERAKGNILERFSAQQFPDLHSELNLSSLELGDSALYFCASSLLGETQYFGPGTRLLVL.

The CDR3 bases are TGTGCCATGGGGGAACAGAGAGAATACGAGCAGTACTTC. Residues: CAMGEQREYEQYF. V gene TRBV2 combines with J gene TRBJ2-7; perhaps D is TRBD1 or TRBD2 (5 bases each). Germline V gene sequence: CDR1 SNHLY, CDR2 FYNNEI. Trimming took 10 bases from V and 4 from J, leaving 17 bases between them. CDR3 length: 13 residues.

The rearrangement links TRBV14 to TRBJ2-1, with D perhaps assigned TRBD1 or TRBD2 (5 bases each). V shed 0 bases and J shed 10 bases, with 10 bases lying between them. CDR3 length: 13 amino acids. Looked up from germline, CDR1 is SGHDN and CDR2 is FVKESK. CDR3 in DNA: TGTGCCAGCAGCCAAGATCTACGGGGCGAGCAGTTCTTC. This codes for CASSQDLRGEQFF.